This T cell receptor (beta chain) derives from a study of T cells in Graves' hyperthyroidism and ophthalmopathy. Template material for amplifying TCR beta CDR3 regions consisted of RNA transcripts. Primed by the HTBI set, a first-round RT-PCR was run on the TCR CDR3. TCRdb called the multiplex PCR reads again in MiXCR, with one record for every CDR3 protein. The table records 650,000 to 850,000 distinct CDR3 sequences, roughly a sixth of them present only once. The CDR3 length is 16 residues. Trimming shortened V by 1 base and J by 0 bases, and 12 bases separated the two germline ends. This clonotype was picked up many times.

This sequence originates from a woman between 45 and 65 years old with Graves' hyperthyroidism that later progressed to Graves' ophthalmopathy. This chain uses TRBV12-3 or TRBV12-4 with TRBJ1-1; D ambiguous. Sequencing input: blood. The CDR3 DNA is TGTGCCAGCAGTTTAGTTAGGGATGAAATGAACACTGAAGCTTTCTTT. Residues: CASSLVRDEMNTEAFF.